Given below is one T cell receptor (beta chain) in context. What it binds is not known. These data belong to a study of CD4 T cells in relation to SARS-CoV-2 and coronaviruses. Sequenced by immunoSEQ multiplex PCR; TCRdb stores in-frame clones only, minus some. The data show 25,000 to 30,000 clones, around 84% seen once. The unexposed donors gave CD4+ T cells in about 2011-2018, prior to COVID-19. After ten to eleven days of culture, CD4+ T cells were isolated. The germline V and J ends were trimmed by 8 bases and 5 bases, with 10 bases remaining between them. The CDR3 is made up of 12 amino acids. CDR1 and CDR2 (germline): MRHNA, SNTAGT.

The receptor comes from a human donor in good health. The gene calls are TRBV6-4 and TRBJ1-5, with a possible D match to TRBD1 (5 bases). The sequenced sample was CD4+ T cells from PBMCs, cultured in vitro. Here the CDR3 reads CASSGDDQPQHF. In nucleotides, the CDR3 is TGTGCCAGCTCTGGGGACGATCAGCCCCAGCATTTT.